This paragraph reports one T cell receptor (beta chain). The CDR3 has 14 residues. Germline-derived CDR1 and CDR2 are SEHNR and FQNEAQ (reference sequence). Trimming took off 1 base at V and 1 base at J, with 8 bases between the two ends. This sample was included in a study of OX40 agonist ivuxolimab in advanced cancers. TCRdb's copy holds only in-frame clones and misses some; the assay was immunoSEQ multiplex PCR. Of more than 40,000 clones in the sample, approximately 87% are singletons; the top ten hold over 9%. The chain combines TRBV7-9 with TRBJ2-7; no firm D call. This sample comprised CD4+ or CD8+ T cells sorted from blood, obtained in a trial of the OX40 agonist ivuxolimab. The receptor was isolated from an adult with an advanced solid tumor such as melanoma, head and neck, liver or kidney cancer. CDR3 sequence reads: CASSLVAGSYEQYF. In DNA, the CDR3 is TGTGCCAGCAGCTTAGTTGCAGGTTCCTACGAGCAGTACTTC.